This entry lists 27 T cell receptor beta chains sequenced from one sample in a study of technical replicates of blood from a few donors. The table came from immunoSEQ multiplex PCR; TCRdb's copy has only in-frame clones and leaves some out. Of under 20,000 clones listed, about nine tenths were seen once; the top ten hold roughly an eighth. The sequenced material came from PBMCs. The receptors come from a human donor in good health.

CDR3 DNA sequence: TGTGCCAGCAGTTTCCCCGGGGGATTCCGGCAGTTCTTC. It translates to CASSFPGGFRQFF. This rearrangement joins TRBV27 to TRBJ2-1; tentatively, D is TRBD2 (6 bases). CDR1 is MNHEY and CDR2 is SMNVEV in the germline V gene (reference sequence). The CDR3 consists of 13 residues. Trimming cost V 3 bases and J 12 bases, with 15 bases left between them.

The J gene is TRBJ2-1, the V gene TRBV7-9, with D uncertain. The CDR3 contains 15 residues. From germline, CDR1 is SEHNR and CDR2 FQNEAQ (reference sequence). With 1 base removed from V and 5 bases from J, the gap between germline ends came to 12 bases. The CDR3 DNA sequence: TGTGCCAGCAGCTTAGGACTGTCAAATAACAATGAGCAGTTCTTC. Protein sequence: CASSLGLSNNNEQFF.

The chain uses TRBV6-6 and TRBJ2-7; 7 nucleotides agree with TRBD2. V shed 2 bases and J 4 bases; nucleotides not matched to a gene: 2. Germline loops: CDR1 MNHNY, CDR2 SVGAGI (reference sequence). This CDR3 is 13 amino acids long. DNA of the CDR3: TGTGCCAGCAGTTACGTGGGAGGGTACGAGCAGTACTTC. Amino acids: CASSYVGGYEQYF.

This sequence joins TRBV27 and TRBJ2-7, with TRBD1 matching 9 bases. The CDR3 extends over 17 amino acids. The germline gives CDR1 MNHEY, CDR2 SMNVEV (reference sequence). V dropped 1 base and J dropped 6; count of bases not matched to a gene: 13. The CDR3 is CASSLFTTGTGYVEQYF. For the CDR3, the DNA is TGTGCCAGCAGTTTATTCACGACCGGGACAGGGTACGTCGAGCAGTACTTC.

V is TRBV28 and J is TRBJ2-2, with 8 bases identical to TRBD1. Germline-derived CDR1 and CDR2 are MDHEN and SYDVKM. CDR3 length equals 15 residues. J lost 6 bases, V lost 6 bases, and 9 bases had no gene match. The CDR3, as DNA: TGTGCCAGCAGCCACCGGACAGGGATCTCCGGGGAGCTGTTTTTT. Encoded protein: CASSHRTGISGELFF. Looking up the rest from reference TRBV28 and TRBJ2-2 gives the full variable domain: DVKVTQSSRYLVKRTGEKVFLECVQDMDHENMFWYRQDPGLGLRLIYFSYDVKMKEKGDIPEGYSVSREKKERFSLILESASTNQTSMYLCASSHRTGISGELFFGEGSRLTVL.

The J gene is TRBJ1-4, the V gene TRBV2; D uncertain. Germline CDR1 SNHLY, CDR2 FYNNEI. This CDR3 has 14 residues. V dropped 4 bases and J dropped 3 bases, with 9 bases sitting between them. Written as DNA, the CDR3 is TGTGCCAGCAGTGGGTTAACTTCTAATGAAAAACTGTTTTTT. It is translated as CASSGLTSNEKLFF.

This sequence joins TRBV10-2 and TRBJ2-7; D is possibly TRBD2 (5 bases). The germline gives CDR1 WSHSY, CDR2 SAAADI. This CDR3 has 15 amino acids. The V end lost 6 bases, the J end lost 1 base, and 16 bases lay between the germline ends. The CDR3 sequence is CASRVEEGASYEQYF. CDR3 in DNA: TGCGCCAGCAGGGTGGAAGAGGGAGCTTCCTACGAGCAGTACTTC.

The chain employs TRBV5-1 and TRBJ1-4; D possibly corresponds to TRBD1 (6 bases). Looked up from germline, CDR1 is SGHRS and CDR2 is YFSETQ. This CDR3 contains 15 residues. Trimming removed 2 bases at V and 5 bases at J, with 13 bases between. The CDR3 DNA follows: TGCGCCAGCAGCTTCTACAGGGACCCGAATGAAAAACTGTTTTTT. This sequence encodes CASSFYRDPNEKLFF.

The count of this clone is one. The V call is TRBV7-9, the J call TRBJ1-1; D uncertain. The V and J ends lost 1 base and 1 base respectively, with 4 bases between them. CDR3 size: 13 residues. CDR1 and CDR2 (germline): SEHNR, FQNEAQ (reference sequence). This CDR3 reads CASSLGQNTEAFF. CDR3 nucleotides: TGTGCCAGCAGCTTAGGGCAGAACACTGAAGCTTTCTTT. Full variable domain (rest looked up from reference TRBV7-9 and TRBJ1-1): DTGVSQNPRHKITKRGQNVTFRCDPISEHNRLYWYRQTLGQGPEFLTYFQNEAQLEKSRLLSDRFSAERPKGSFSTLEIQRTEQGDSAMYLCASSLGQNTEAFFGQGTRLTVV.

The V gene is TRBV5-1, the J gene TRBJ2-1; 7 bases match TRBD1. Germline CDR1 and CDR2: SGHRS and YFSETQ. The ends lost 0 bases at V and 4 bases at J; junction bases unmatched: 4. There are 15 residues in the CDR3. The CDR3 bases are TGCGCCAGCAGCTTGGAGACAGGGAGTTACAATGAGCAGTTCTTC. This encodes CASSLETGSYNEQFF.

This chain connects TRBV14 to TRBJ2-1, with 7 bases matching TRBD1. This CDR3 comprises 16 residues. Trimming at V came to 4 bases and at J to 2 bases, leaving 8 bases not matched to a gene. The V gene's germline CDR1 is SGHDN and CDR2 FVKESK. Here the CDR3 DNA reads TGTGCCAGCAGCCTCGACCGGGACAGAACCTACAATGAGCAGTTCTTC. Protein: CASSLDRDRTYNEQFF.

The chain recombines TRBV6-5 with TRBJ2-7; 14 nucleotides agree with TRBD2. Trimming cost V 7 bases and J 6 bases; bases outside gene matches: 5. The CDR3 contains 14 residues. Germline V gene lookup returns CDR1 MNHEY and CDR2 SVGAGI. The CDR3 nucleotides are TGTGCCAGCACCCCGGGACTAGCGGGAGTCGAGCAGTACTTC. Translating it yields CASTPGLAGVEQYF.

The V gene is TRBV6-1, the J gene TRBJ2-5; D not certain. V lost 6 bases and J 5 bases, leaving 10 bases between the germline ends. The CDR3 contains 12 residues. Looked up from germline, CDR1 is MNHNS and CDR2 is SASEGT. The CDR3 reads CASSGFRETQYF. The CDR3 DNA follows: TGTGCCAGCAGCGGGTTTCGGGAGACCCAGTACTTC.

The V gene is TRBV7-2, the J gene TRBJ2-1, with 9 bases fitting TRBD2. The junction had 12 bases not matched to a gene; V was cut back by 2 bases and J by 7 bases. CDR1 and CDR2 from the germline V gene are SGHTA and FQGNSA. CDR3 length equals 17 residues. The chain's CDR3 is CASSLLLLAGGLNEQFF. The CDR3 DNA reads as TGTGCCAGCAGCTTACTGCTTCTTGCGGGAGGGCTTAATGAGCAGTTCTTC. Drawing the rest from reference TRBV7-2 and TRBJ2-1, the complete variable domain is GAGVSQSPSNKVTEKGKDVELRCDPISGHTALYWYRQSLGQGLEFLIYFQGNSAPDKSGLPSDRFSAERTGGSVSTLTIQRTQQEDSAVYLCASSLLLLAGGLNEQFFGPGTRLTVL.

The V call is TRBV7-8, the J call TRBJ1-4, with 8 bases aligning to TRBD1. Trimming removed 5 bases from V and 6 bases from J; junction bases left unmatched: 2. This CDR3 contains 13 residues. Germline CDR1 and CDR2: SGHVS and FQNEAQ. CDR3 sequence: CASSRTGYEKLFF. The CDR3 DNA reads TGTGCCAGCAGCAGGACAGGGTATGAAAAACTGTTTTTT.

The rearrangement uses TRBV15 and TRBJ2-2; 7 nucleotides agree with TRBD1. From germline, CDR1 is LNHNV and CDR2 YYDKDF (reference sequence). V lost 0 bases to trimming and J lost 4 bases; unmatched junction nucleotides: 5. This CDR3 comprises 16 residues. The CDR3 DNA is TGTGCCACCAGCAGAGATCGAGGGGGCGGCACCGGGGAGCTGTTTTTT. Protein: CATSRDRGGGTGELFF.

V gene TRBV6-1 combines with J gene TRBJ1-5, with a weak D call TRBD1 (6 bases). Germline CDR1 MNHNS, CDR2 SASEGT. The V end was cut by 9 bases, the J end by 6 bases, with 21 bases between. The CDR3 spans 15 residues. The CDR3 loop reads CASRTGSDAGQPQHF. CDR3 nucleotides: TGTGCCAGTCGTACAGGGTCCGATGCGGGTCAGCCCCAGCATTTT.

The rearrangement joins TRBV2 to TRBJ2-4; 11 bases agree with TRBD2. Trimming cost V 3 bases and J 4 bases; bases outside gene matches: 2. The CDR3 covers 15 residues. The germline gives CDR1 SNHLY, CDR2 FYNNEI. CDR3 protein: CASSETSGKKNIQYF. CDR3 coding DNA: TGTGCCAGCAGTGAGACTAGCGGGAAGAAAAACATTCAGTACTTC.

The chain links TRBV7-8 to TRBJ2-7, with TRBD1 matching 11 bases. Trimming at V came to 1 base and at J to 2 bases, leaving 4 bases not matched to a gene. This CDR3 contains 16 residues. Germline V CDR1 and CDR2: SGHVS, FQNEAQ. In DNA, the CDR3 is TGTGCCAGCAGCTTAGTTCCGGACAGGGGGCCCTACGAGCAGTACTTC. Protein product: CASSLVPDRGPYEQYF. Full variable domain (rest looked up from reference TRBV7-8 and TRBJ2-7): GAGVSQSPRYKVAKRGQDVALRCDPISGHVSLFWYQQALGQGPEFLTYFQNEAQLDKSGLPSDRFFAERPEGSVSTLKIQRTQQEDSAVYLCASSLVPDRGPYEQYFGPGTRLTVT.

The chain is built from TRBV6-5 and TRBJ1-5; 12 bases map to TRBD1. From germline, CDR1 is MNHEY and CDR2 SVGAGI. V trimming: 4 bases; J trimming: 6 bases; junction bases outside the gene matches: 7. The CDR3 consists of 16 residues. CDR3 sequence: CASSSHGTGGVQPQHF. For the CDR3, the DNA is TGTGCCAGCAGTTCTCATGGGACAGGGGGCGTTCAGCCCCAGCATTTT.

The chain recombines TRBV27 with TRBJ2-7, with TRBD2 identical over 10 bases. V was clipped by 5 bases and J by 4 bases; unmatched bases: 14. CDR1 is MNHEY and CDR2 is SMNVEV in the germline V gene (reference sequence). The CDR3 runs to 17 residues. CDR3 sequence reads: CASSPRLAGETSYEQYF. The DNA of the CDR3 is TGTGCCAGCAGTCCCCGACTAGCGGGCGAAACCAGTTACGAGCAGTACTTC.

This clone was counted once. The V gene is TRBV28, the J gene TRBJ1-2, with 8 bases fitting TRBD1. The germline V gene has CDR1 MDHEN and CDR2 SYDVKM. V trimming: 4 bases; J trimming: 3 bases; junction bases outside the gene matches: 4. The CDR3 is 14 residues long. The CDR3 protein is CASSWTGSDYGYTF. CDR3 DNA sequence: TGTGCCAGCAGTTGGACAGGGTCTGACTATGGCTACACCTTC.

The J gene is TRBJ1-1, the V gene TRBV7-9; maybe TRBD1 (5 bases). Germline CDR1 SEHNR, CDR2 FQNEAQ (reference sequence). Trimming shortened V by 4 bases and J by 1 base, and 7 bases separated the two germline ends. The CDR3 loop spans 13 amino acids. CDR3 nucleotide sequence: TGTGCCAGCAGCTCCAGGGAGAACACTGAAGCTTTCTTT. Its protein is CASSSRENTEAFF.

The chain has TRBV5-6 and TRBJ1-1; D unresolved. V was pared by 4 bases and J by 5 bases, with 18 bases between. The CDR3 is 15 amino acids. The germline V gene has CDR1 SGHDT and CDR2 YYEEEE. CDR3 region: CASSIGGGSNTEAFF. CDR3 DNA sequence: TGTGCCAGCAGCATCGGCGGAGGGAGTAATACTGAAGCTTTCTTT.

The chain joins TRBV19 to TRBJ2-2; 9 positions match TRBD2. The V gene end was trimmed by 5 bases and the J gene end by 6 bases; junction bases not matched to a gene: 7. Per germline, CDR1 LNHDA and CDR2 SQIVND (reference sequence). The CDR3 spans 15 residues. For the CDR3, the DNA is TGTGCCAGTAGTCATCCGGGACTAGCTCCCGGGGAGCTGTTTTTT. The encoded protein is CASSHPGLAPGELFF.

V and J are TRBV19 and TRBJ2-7; no reliable D call. Germline V CDR1 and CDR2: LNHDA, SQIVND (reference sequence). The CDR3 runs to 14 residues. V lost 3 bases and J 0 bases, leaving 9 bases between the germline ends. CDR3 sequence: CASSMTLNSYEQYF. The CDR3 nucleotides are TGTGCCAGTAGTATGACACTTAACTCCTACGAGCAGTACTTC.

This chain uses TRBV2 with TRBJ1-1, with 9 bases fitting TRBD1. CDR1 and CDR2 (germline): SNHLY, FYNNEI. The CDR3 runs 17 residues. The ends lost 6 bases at V and 0 bases at J; junction bases unmatched: 11. CDR3 in DNA: TGTGCCAGCAGCCTACAGGGGGCGAGGACTGTGAACACTGAAGCTTTCTTT. Protein product: CASSLQGARTVNTEAFF.